This TCR beta chain was sequenced in a study of blood T cell repertoires in COVID-19 (dated by TCRdb to between 2020 and 2021). Context from the whole study: Collaborator samples came from the United States, Italy and Spain and covered acute and convalescent phases of COVID-19. Where available, HLA class I and class II types were obtained from metadata supplied by the sample provider rather than from assay-based typing. The sample metadata nearly always contained a de-identified subject ID, COVID-19 status, age in years and sex. Deeply sampled blood TCRbeta repertoires from subjects exposed to, actively infected with, or recovered from COVID-19 were included in the dataset. The prospective study material was composed of cDNA or gDNA derived from T cells, B-cell-depleted T cells, or PBMCs. The samples were drawn from two sources: the first 160 participants of the ongoing ImmuneRACE study, and 1,000 to 1,500 subjects contributed by 6 global collaborators. The repertoires were released in a freely available public database intended as a resource for research on the immune response to SARS-CoV-2. What the research found in general, with its limitations: The quantity of clinical and demographic metadata differed by source and by participant and was supplied without curation.

As concerns this clone: It has no known antigen specificity. No much larger clone is present one base from it, and per-base qualities are unavailable.

The immunoSEQ Assay, a bias-controlled multiplex PCR, was used to amplify TCRbeta CDR3 regions from genomic DNA. On the authors' methods: The number of nucleated cells in each sample was estimated from the amplification of reference gene primers within the assay. Sequence reads were collapsed and filtered to measure the absolute abundance of every unique TCRbeta CDR3 rearrangement. For each sample, productive Simpson clonality was calculated as the square root of Simpson's diversity index over productive rearrangements. TCRdb retrieved this table from immuneACCESS and kept in-frame rearrangements only. Not all clones are present; in checked studies, unresolved V genes account for under half, and no reason is known for the remainder. V, J and clone size reflect that table, while D and trimming were determined from the DNA. For this sample there are 70,000 to 85,000 clones; 80% to 95% appear just once. Approximately 4.8% of the sample is in the top ten clones.

From the cysteine through the phenylalanine, the CDR3 covers 15 amino acids. Just CDR3 DNA is preserved here, 45 bases in frame from base 1. V lost 2 bases and J lost 0 bases; the stretch between them is 11 bases long. CDR1 and CDR2, per the germline V gene (reference sequence), are GTSNPN and SVGIG. The collaborating institutions used their own protocols to collect whole blood in K2EDTA tubes. For TCRbeta analysis, collaborator samples were shipped as frozen whole blood, as isolated PBMCs, or as DNA extracted from either sample type. In this chain, TRBV30 is recombined with TRBJ2-1; TRBD2 is possibly the D segment (5 matching bases). Sequences were obtained from peripheral blood. This receptor was obtained from a woman between 55 and 75 years old with active COVID-19. The nucleotide sequence is TGTGCCTGGAGTACCGGCGGGCGCTCCTACAATGAGCAGTTCTTC. Its protein reads: CAWSTGGRSYNEQFF. The reference TRBV30 and TRBJ2-1 proteins fill in what lies around the CDR3, so the full variable domain reads SQTIHQWPATLVQPVGSPLSLECTVEGTSNPNLYWYRQAAGRGLQLLFYSVGIGQISSEVPQNLSASRPQDRQFILSSKKLLLSDSGFYLCAWSTGGRSYNEQFFGPGTRLTVL.